This T cell receptor beta chain originates from a study of PD-1 blockade in mismatch repair-deficient tumors. For the study at large: All were previously treated, progressing patients with about twelve mismatch repair-deficient cancer types.

V dropped 4 bases and J dropped 7 bases, with 8 bases sitting between them. The CDR3 is 12 amino acids. The germline CDR1 and CDR2 sequences are MNHEY and SVGAGI. On this clone itself: The target antigen is unknown.

All patients were mismatch repair deficient, assessed by either PCR or immunohistochemistry. Clones were sequenced by immunoSEQ multiplex PCR, and TCRdb holds only the in-frame ones, with some missing. The table has 100,000 to 150,000 clones, 88% seen once. Broader study findings: Rapid post-treatment expansion, then contraction, generally preceding radiologic response, marked tumor-resident clones.

This specimen consisted of peripheral blood, obtained just under 74 weeks after starting pembrolizumab. The genes are TRBV6-5 and TRBJ2-1; D gene ambiguous. The sequence was collected from an adult with mismatch repair-deficient cancer. CDR3 loop: CASSLNVNEQFF. For the CDR3, the DNA is TGTGCCAGCAGTTTAAACGTGAATGAGCAGTTCTTC.